This passage covers 8 T cell receptor beta chains from one sample sequenced in a study of identical twins. TCRdb analysed the 5' RACE reads with MiXCR anew, one entry per CDR3 protein. The sample lists about 810,000 distinct CDR3 sequences, approximately 13% occurring once. These data are also associated with another study on yellow fever vaccine responses in identical twins.

The specimen was PBMCs. These receptors originate from a woman younger than 30 in good health.

Regarding this clonotype: A junction end diverges from the germline sequence, so it may reflect a read error. The CDR3 loop is CARSYQVIYTSGANVLTF. Here the CDR3 DNA reads TGTGCCCGCAGTTACCAGGTCATTTATACCTCTGGGGCCAACGTCCTGACTTTC. The chain is built from TRBV12-3 or TRBV12-4 and TRBJ2-6; D call uncertain. This CDR3 contains 18 residues.

This clonotype was picked up many times. The genes are TRBV5-1 and TRBJ2-7, with 9 bases aligning to TRBD1. Germline CDR1 SGHRS, CDR2 YFSETQ. The CDR3 covers 14 residues. With 3 bases clipped from V and 2 bases from J, the junction kept 3 bases outside the gene matches. For the CDR3, the DNA is TGCGCCAGCAGCTGGGGGACAGGGACCTACGAGCAGTACGTC. Its protein product is CASSWGTGTYEQYV.

This chain links TRBV5-1 with TRBJ2-1, with 12 bases fitting TRBD2. This CDR3 has 18 residues. The J segment lost 7 bases and the V segment lost 4 bases, leaving 15 bases of the junction unmatched. CDR1 and CDR2 from the germline V gene are SGHRS and YFSETQ. CDR3 in amino acids: CASSPWTSGAGFGNEQFF. CDR3 nucleotide sequence: TGCGCCAGCAGCCCATGGACTAGCGGGGCGGGGTTCGGTAATGAGCAGTTCTTC.

The chain has TRBV6-5 and TRBJ2-5; the D gene could be TRBD1 or TRBD2 (6 bases each). The CDR3 is 17 amino acids. V was cut by 6 bases and J by 2 bases, with 22 bases left in between. The germline V gene encodes CDR1 MNHEY and CDR2 SVGAGI. For the CDR3, the DNA is TGTGCCAGCAGCAACTCCGGCGGGGACACGTTACAAGAGACCCAGTACTTC. Its protein product is CASSNSGGDTLQETQYF.

The CDR3 coding sequence is TGTGCCAGCAGCCACCCCTGGGGTTCGAACACCGGGGAGCTGTTTTTT. Translation gives CASSHPWGSNTGELFF. The chain carries TRBV3-1 and TRBJ2-2; the D is unclear. This CDR3 is 16 amino acids long. With 3 bases removed from V and 0 bases from J, the gap between germline ends came to 11 bases. The germline V gene has CDR1 LGHDT and CDR2 YNNKEL (reference sequence).

This chain connects TRBV18 to TRBJ2-3, with D possibly being TRBD1 (6 bases). Trimming removed 1 base at V and 5 bases at J, with 13 bases between. The CDR3 is made up of 15 amino acids. Germline V gene lookup returns CDR1 KGHSH and CDR2 LQKENI. CDR3 nucleotides: TGTGCCAGCTCACCACGTGGCAGGGGAATAGATACGCAGTATTTT. Translating gives CASSPRGRGIDTQYF. Full variable domain (rest looked up from reference TRBV18 and TRBJ2-3): NAGVMQNPRHLVRRRGQEARLRCSPMKGHSHVYWYRQLPEEGLKFMVYLQKENIIDESGMPKERFSAEFPKEGPSILRIQQVVRGDSAAYFCASSPRGRGIDTQYFGPGTRLTVL.

This clonotype was seen only a few times. The J gene is TRBJ1-1, the V gene TRBV5-5, with D hard to call. The CDR3 consists of 15 residues. Germline values: CDR1 SGHKS, CDR2 YYEKEE (reference sequence). The ends were cut back, 0 bases at V and 1 base at J, with 10 bases in the middle. CDR3 loop: CASSLDFRRNTEAFF. The CDR3 DNA sequence: TGTGCCAGCAGCTTGGATTTTAGAAGGAACACTGAAGCTTTCTTT.

This rearrangement joins TRBV4-1 to TRBJ2-5, with a tentative D call TRBD2 (5 bases). Between the trimmed V and J ends, which lost 3 bases and 5 bases, there was a span of 16 bases. In germline, CDR1 is MGHRA, CDR2 YSYEKL. The CDR3 runs to 15 residues. The CDR3 loop is CASSQKAAPRETQYF. The CDR3, as DNA: TGCGCCAGCAGCCAGAAAGCGGCCCCAAGGGAGACCCAGTACTTC.